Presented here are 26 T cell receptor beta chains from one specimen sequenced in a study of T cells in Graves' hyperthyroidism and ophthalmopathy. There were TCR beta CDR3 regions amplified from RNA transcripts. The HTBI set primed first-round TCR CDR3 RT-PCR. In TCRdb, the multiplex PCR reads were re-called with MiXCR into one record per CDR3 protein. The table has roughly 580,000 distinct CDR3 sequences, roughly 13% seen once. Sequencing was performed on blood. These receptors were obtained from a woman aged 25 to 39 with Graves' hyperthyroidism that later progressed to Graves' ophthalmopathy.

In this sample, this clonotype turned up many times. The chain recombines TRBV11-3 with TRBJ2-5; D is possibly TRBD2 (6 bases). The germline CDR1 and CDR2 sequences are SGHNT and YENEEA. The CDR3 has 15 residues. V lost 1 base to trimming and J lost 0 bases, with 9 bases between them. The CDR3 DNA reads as TGTGCCAGCAGCTTAGCGGGAGCTTACCAAGAGACCCAGTACTTC. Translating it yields CASSLAGAYQETQYF.

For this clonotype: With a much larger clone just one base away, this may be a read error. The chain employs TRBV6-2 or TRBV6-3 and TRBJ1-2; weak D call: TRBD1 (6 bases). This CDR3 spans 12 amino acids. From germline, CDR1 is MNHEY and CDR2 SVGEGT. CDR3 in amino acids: CASKRPSGGCTF. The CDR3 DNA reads TGTGCCAGCAAACGTCCGTCGGGGGGCTGCACCTTC.

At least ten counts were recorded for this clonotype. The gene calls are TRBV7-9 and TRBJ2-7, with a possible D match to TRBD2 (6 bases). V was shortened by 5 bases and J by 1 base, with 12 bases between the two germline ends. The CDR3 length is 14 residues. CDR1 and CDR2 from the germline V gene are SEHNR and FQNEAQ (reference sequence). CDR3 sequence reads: CASSPAGPSYEQYF. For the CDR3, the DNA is TGTGCCAGCAGCCCCGCGGGGCCTTCCTACGAGCAGTACTTC.

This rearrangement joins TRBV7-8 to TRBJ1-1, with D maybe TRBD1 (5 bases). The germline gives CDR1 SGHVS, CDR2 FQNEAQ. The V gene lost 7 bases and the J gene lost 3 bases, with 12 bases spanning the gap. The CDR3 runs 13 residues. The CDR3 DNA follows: TGTGCCAGCACCATTGGAGGGGACACTGAAGCTTTCTTT. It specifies CASTIGGDTEAFF.

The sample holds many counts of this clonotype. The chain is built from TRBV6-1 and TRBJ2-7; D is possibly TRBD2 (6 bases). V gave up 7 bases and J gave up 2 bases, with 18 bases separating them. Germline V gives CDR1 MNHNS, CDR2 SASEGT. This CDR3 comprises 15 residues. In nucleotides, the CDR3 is TGTGCCAGCAACCTACGCTACCCGGGGGCCTACGAGCAGTACTTC. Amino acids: CASNLRYPGAYEQYF.

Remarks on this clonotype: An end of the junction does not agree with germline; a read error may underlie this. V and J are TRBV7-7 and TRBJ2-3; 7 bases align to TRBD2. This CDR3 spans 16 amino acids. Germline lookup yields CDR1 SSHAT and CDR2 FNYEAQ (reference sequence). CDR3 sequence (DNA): TGTGCTAGCAGCTTAGGGCCTAGCGGAACGCAGAATACGCAGTATTTT. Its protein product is CASSLGPSGTQNTQYF.

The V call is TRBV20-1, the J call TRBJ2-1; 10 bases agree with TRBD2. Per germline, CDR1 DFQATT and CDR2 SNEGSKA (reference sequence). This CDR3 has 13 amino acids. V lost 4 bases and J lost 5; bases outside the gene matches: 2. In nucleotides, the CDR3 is TGCAGTGCTAAGGGGACTAGCGACAATGAGCAGTTCTTC. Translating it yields CSAKGTSDNEQFF.

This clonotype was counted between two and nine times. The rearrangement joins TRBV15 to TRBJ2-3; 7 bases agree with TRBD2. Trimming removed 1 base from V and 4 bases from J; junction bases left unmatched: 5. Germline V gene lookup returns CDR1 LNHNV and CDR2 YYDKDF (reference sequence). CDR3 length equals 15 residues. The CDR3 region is CATSRVPGRADTQYF. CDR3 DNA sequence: TGTGCCACCAGCAGAGTGCCGGGGAGGGCAGATACGCAGTATTTT.

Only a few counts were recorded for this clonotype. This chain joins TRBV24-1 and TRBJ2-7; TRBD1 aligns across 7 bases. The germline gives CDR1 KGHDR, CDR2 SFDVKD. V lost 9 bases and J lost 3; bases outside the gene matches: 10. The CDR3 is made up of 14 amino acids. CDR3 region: CATQSQGSGYEQYF. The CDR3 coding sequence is TGTGCCACCCAATCACAGGGGAGCGGCTACGAGCAGTACTTC.

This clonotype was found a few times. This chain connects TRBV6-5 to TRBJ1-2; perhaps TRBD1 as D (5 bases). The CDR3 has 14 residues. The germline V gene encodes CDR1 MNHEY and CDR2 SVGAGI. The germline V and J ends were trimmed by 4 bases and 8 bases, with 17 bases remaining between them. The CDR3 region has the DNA TGTGCCAGCAGTTCCGGGGTTAGTCGGGACGGCTACACCTTC. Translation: CASSSGVSRDGYTF.

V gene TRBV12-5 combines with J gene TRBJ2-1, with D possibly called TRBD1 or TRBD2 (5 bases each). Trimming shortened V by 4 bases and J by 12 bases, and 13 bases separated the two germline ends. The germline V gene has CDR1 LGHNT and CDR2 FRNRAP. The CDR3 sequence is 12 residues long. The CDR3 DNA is TGTGCTAGTGGTTCAAACCGGGACGGGCAGTTCTTC. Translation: CASGSNRDGQFF.

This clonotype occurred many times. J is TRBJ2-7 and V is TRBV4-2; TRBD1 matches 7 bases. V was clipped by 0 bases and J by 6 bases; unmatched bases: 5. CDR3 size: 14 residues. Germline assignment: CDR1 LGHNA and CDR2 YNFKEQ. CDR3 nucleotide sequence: TGTGCCAGCAGCCAAGAGGGACAGATAGGCGAGCAGTACTTC. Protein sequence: CASSQEGQIGEQYF.

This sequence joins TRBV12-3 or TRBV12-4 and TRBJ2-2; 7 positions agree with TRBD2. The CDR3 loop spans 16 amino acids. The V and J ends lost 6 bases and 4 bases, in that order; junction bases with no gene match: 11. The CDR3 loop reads CASRDDGGWFTGELFF. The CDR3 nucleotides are TGTGCCAGCAGAGACGACGGGGGGTGGTTCACCGGGGAGCTGTTTTTT.

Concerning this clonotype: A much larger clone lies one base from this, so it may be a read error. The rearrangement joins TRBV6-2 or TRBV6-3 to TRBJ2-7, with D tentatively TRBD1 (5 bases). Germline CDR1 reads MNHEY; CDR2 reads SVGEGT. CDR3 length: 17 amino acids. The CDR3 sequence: CAARARFDGHPTYELYF. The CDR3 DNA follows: TGTGCCGCCAGGGCTCGGTTCGACGGTCATCCCACCTACGAGCTGTACTTC.

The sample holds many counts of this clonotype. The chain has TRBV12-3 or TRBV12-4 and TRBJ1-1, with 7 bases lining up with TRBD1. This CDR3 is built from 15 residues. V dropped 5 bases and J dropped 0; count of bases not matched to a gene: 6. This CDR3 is CASSPGGLMNTEAFF. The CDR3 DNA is TGTGCCAGCAGTCCAGGGGGTCTCATGAACACTGAAGCTTTCTTT.

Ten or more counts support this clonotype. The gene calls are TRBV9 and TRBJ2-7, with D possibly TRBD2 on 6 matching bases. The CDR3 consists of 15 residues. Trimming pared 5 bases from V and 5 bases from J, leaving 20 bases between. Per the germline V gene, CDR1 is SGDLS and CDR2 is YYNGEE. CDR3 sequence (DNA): TGTGCCAGCAGTGCGATTGGGGGTGGGGGGAACGAGCAGTACTTC. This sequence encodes CASSAIGGGGNEQYF.

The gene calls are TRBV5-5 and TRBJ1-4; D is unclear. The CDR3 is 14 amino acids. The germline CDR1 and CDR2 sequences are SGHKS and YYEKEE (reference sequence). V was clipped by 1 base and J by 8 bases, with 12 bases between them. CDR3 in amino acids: CASSLIEGSEKLFF. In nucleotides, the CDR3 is TGTGCCAGCAGCTTGATCGAGGGATCAGAAAAACTGTTTTTT.

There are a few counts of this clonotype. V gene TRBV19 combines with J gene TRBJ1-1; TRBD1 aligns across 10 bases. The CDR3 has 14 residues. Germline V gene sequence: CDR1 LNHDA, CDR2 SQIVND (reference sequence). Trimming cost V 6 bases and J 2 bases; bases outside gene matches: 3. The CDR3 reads CASRGQGPNTEAFF. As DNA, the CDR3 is TGTGCCAGTAGGGGACAGGGGCCCAACACTGAAGCTTTCTTT. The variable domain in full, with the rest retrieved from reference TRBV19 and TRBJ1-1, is DGGITQSPKYLFRKEGQNVTLSCEQNLNHDAMYWYRQDPGQGLRLIYYSQIVNDFQKGDIAEGYSVSREKKESFPLTVTSAQKNPTAFYLCASRGQGPNTEAFFGQGTRLTVV.

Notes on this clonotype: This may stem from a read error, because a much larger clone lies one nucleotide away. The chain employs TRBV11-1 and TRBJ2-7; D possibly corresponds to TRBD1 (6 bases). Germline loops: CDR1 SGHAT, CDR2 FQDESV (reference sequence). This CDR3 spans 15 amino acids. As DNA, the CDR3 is TGTGCCAGCAGCTTAGACCGGACAGCCTCCTACGGGCAGTACTTC. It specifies CASSLDRTASYGQYF.

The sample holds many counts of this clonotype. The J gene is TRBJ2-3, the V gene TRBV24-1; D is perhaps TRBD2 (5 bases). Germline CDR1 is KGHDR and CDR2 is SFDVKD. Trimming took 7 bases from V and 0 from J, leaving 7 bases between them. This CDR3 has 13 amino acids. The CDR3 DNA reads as TGTGCCACCAGCTTAGCGAGCACAGATACGCAGTATTTT. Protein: CATSLASTDTQYF.

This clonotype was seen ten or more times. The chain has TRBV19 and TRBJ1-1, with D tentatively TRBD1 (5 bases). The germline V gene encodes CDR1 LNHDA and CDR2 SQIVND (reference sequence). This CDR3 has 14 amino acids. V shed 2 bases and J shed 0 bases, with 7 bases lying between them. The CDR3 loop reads CASSIQGMNTEAFF. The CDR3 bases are TGTGCCAGTAGTATACAGGGAATGAACACTGAAGCTTTCTTT.

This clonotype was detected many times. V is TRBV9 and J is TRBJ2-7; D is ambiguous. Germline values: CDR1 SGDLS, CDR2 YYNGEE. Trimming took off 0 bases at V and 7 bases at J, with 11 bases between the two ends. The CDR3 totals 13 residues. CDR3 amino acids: CASSVGLEREQYF. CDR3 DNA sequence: TGTGCCAGCAGCGTAGGACTGGAGAGGGAGCAGTACTTC.

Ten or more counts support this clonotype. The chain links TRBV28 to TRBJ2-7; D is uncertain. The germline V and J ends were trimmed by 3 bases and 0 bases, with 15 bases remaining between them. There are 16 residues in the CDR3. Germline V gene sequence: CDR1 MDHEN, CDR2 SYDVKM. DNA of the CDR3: TGTGCCAGCAGTTTGGCGGCGGCGGCGTCCTCCTACGAGCAGTACTTC. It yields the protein CASSLAAAASSYEQYF.

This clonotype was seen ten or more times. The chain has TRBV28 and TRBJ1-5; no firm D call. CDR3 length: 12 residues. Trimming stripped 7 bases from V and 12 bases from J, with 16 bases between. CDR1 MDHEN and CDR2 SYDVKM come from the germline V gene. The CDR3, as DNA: TGTGCCAGCACCACCACGGGAGGACTCCAGCATTTT. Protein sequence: CASTTTGGLQHF.

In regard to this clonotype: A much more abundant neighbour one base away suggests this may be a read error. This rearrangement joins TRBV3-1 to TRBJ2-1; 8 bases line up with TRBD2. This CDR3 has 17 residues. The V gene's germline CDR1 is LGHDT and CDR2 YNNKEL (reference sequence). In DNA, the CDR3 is TGTGCCAGCGGCCAAACAGCGGGAGATCCCTTCTACAATGAGCAGTTCTTC. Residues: CASGQTAGDPFYNEQFF.

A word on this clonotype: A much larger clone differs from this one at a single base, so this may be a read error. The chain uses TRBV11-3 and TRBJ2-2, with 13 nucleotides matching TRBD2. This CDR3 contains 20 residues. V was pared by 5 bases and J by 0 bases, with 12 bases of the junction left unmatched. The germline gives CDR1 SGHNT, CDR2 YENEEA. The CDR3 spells CASSLPLATSGRPNTGELFF. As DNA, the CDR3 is TGTGCCAGCAGCCTCCCCTTAGCGACTAGCGGGAGGCCGAACACCGGGGAGCTGTTTTTT.